The subject of this entry is one T cell receptor beta chain. At the deep level, the assay was run. Profiled with immunoSEQ multiplex PCR; TCRdb holds only in-frame clones, not every one. The sample has some 1,600,000 clones, approximately 98% seen once. These data originate in a study of shared clonotypes between healthy human individuals. Study in general: Aged between 18 and 49, the donors were a couple of women and three men.

Every one of the donors was a Caucasian adult that lived in Nashville, Tennessee. Trimming stripped 3 bases from V and 4 bases from J, with 13 bases between. The germline V gene encodes CDR1 SEHNR and CDR2 FQNEAQ (reference sequence). This CDR3 region has 14 residues. The TCR comes from a man between 25 and 39 years old in good health. What was sequenced was naive CD4+ T cells sorted from blood. Indicated subset: CD45RA+ positively selected. V and J are TRBV7-9 and TRBJ2-7; no firm D call. In nucleotides, the CDR3 is TGTGCCAGCAGCTTCCCCCCGGAGCGATACGAGCAGTACTTC. As protein: CASSFPPERYEQYF.